This T cell receptor (beta chain) emerged from a study of shared clonotypes between healthy human individuals. This clone came up once. Its antigen is currently unknown. Sequencing was performed with immunoSEQ multiplex PCR; in TCRdb, only in-frame clones are kept and a portion is missing. Of 400,000 to 600,000 clones in the sample, around 95% were seen once. The investigators split CD4+ cells into a CD45RA+ naive subset and a CD45RA-negative memory subset. CDR3 size: 19 residues. CDR1 and CDR2 (germline): SGHAT, FQNNGV. Between the trimmed V and J ends, which lost 1 base and 9 bases, there was a span of 29 bases. Whole-study findings and limits: The donor pool, a small one, limited the genetic and exposure-history diversity represented.

Sequencing used naive CD4+ T cells sorted from blood. The subset denotes: CD45RA+ positively selected. The sequence came from a woman aged 25 to 39 in good health. The rearrangement joins TRBV11-2 to TRBJ2-3; TRBD1 might be the D (6 bases). CDR3 loop: CASSLGGRLQGSTLGTQYF. The DNA of the CDR3 is TGTGCCAGCAGCTTAGGGGGGCGACTCCAGGGGTCTACACTCGGGACGCAGTATTTT. Filled out from reference TRBV11-2 and TRBJ2-3, the complete variable domain reads EAGVAQSPRYKIIEKRQSVAFWCNPISGHATLYWYQQILGQGPKLLIQFQNNGVVDDSQLPKDRFSAERLKGVDSTLKIQPAKLEDSAVYLCASSLGGRLQGSTLGTQYFGPGTRLTVL.